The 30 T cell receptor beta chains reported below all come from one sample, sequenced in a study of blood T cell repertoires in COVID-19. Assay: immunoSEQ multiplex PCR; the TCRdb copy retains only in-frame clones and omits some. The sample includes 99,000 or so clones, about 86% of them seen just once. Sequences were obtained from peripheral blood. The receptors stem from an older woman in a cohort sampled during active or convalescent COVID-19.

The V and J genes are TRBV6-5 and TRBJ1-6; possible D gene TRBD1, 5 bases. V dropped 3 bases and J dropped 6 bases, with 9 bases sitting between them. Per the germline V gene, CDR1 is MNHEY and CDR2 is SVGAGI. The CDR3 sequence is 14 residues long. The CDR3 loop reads CASSYAGRNSPLHF. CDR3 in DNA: TGTGCCAGCAGTTATGCGGGACGTAATTCACCCCTCCACTTT.

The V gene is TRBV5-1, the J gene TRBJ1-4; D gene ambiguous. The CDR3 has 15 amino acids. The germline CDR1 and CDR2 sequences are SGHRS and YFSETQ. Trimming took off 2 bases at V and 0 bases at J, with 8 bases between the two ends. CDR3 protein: CASSFQAATNEKLFF. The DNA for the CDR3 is TGCGCCAGCAGCTTTCAGGCTGCAACTAATGAAAAACTGTTTTTT. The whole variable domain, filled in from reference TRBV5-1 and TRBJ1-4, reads KAGVTQTPRYLIKTRGQQVTLSCSPISGHRSVSWYQQTPGQGLQFLFEYFSETQRNKGNFPGRFSGRQFSNSRSEMNVSTLELGDSALYLCASSFQAATNEKLFFGSGTQLSVL.

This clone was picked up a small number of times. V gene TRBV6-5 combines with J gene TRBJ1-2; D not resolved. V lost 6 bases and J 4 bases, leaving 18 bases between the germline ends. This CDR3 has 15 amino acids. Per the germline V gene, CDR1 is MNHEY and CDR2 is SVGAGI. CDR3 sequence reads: CASSPLDHSPYGYTF. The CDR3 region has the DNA TGTGCCAGCAGCCCACTAGATCACTCGCCCTATGGCTACACCTTC.

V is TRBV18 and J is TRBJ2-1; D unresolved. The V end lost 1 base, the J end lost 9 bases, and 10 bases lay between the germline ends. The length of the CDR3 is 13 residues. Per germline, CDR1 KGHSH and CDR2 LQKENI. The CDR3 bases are TGTGCCAGCTCACCACAAGGCGGCGGTGAGCAGTTCTTC. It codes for CASSPQGGGEQFF.

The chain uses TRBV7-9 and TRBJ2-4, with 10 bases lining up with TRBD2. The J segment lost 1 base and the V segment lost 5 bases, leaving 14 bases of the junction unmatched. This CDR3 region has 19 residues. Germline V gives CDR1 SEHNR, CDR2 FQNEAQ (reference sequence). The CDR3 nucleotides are TGTGCCAGCAGCAAAGCCGGGGCTAGCGGGAGTTTGGCCAAAAACATTCAGTACTTC. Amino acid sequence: CASSKAGASGSLAKNIQYF.

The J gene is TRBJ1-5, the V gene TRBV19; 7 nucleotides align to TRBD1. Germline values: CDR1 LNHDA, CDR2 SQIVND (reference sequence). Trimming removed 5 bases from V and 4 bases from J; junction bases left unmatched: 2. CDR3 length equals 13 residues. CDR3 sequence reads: CASSDRANQPQHF. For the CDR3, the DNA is TGTGCCAGTAGTGACAGGGCTAATCAGCCCCAGCATTTT.

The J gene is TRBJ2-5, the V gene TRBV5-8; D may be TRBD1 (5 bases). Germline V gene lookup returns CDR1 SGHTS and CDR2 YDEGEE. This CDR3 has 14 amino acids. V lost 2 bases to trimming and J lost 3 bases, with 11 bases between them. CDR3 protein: CASSLAGIKETQYF. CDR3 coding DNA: TGTGCCAGCAGCTTAGCAGGGATTAAAGAGACCCAGTACTTC.

CDR3 nucleotide sequence: TGTGCCAGCAGCCTCCGACAGGGCCTCAATCAGCCCCAGCATTTT. Encoded protein: CASSLRQGLNQPQHF. This chain uses TRBV3-1 (or the pseudogene TRBV3-2) with TRBJ1-5; 7 bases fit TRBD1. CDR1 and CDR2 (germline): LGHDT, YNNKEL (reference sequence). This CDR3 is 15 amino acids long. With 4 bases clipped from V and 3 bases from J, the junction kept 6 bases outside the gene matches.

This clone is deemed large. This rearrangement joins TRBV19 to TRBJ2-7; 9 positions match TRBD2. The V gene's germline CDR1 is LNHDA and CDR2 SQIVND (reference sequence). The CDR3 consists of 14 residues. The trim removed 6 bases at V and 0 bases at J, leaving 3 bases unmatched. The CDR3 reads CASRASGTSYEQYF. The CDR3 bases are TGTGCCAGTAGGGCTAGCGGGACCTCCTACGAGCAGTACTTC.

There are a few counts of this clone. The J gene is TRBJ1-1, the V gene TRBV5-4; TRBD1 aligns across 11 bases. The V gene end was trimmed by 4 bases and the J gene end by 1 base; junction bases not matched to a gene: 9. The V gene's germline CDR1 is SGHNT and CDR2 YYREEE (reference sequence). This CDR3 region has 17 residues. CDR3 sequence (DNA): TGTGCCAGCAGCCCCGGCGGGGGACAGGGGGGGAACACTGAAGCTTTCTTT. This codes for CASSPGGGQGGNTEAFF.

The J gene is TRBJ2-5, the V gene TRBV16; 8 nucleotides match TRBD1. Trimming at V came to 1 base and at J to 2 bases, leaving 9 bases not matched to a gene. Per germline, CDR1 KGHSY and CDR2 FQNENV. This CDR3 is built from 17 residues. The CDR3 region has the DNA TGTGCCAGCAGCCAATGGAGACAGGGGTCCACGCAAGAGACCCAGTACTTC. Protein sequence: CASSQWRQGSTQETQYF.

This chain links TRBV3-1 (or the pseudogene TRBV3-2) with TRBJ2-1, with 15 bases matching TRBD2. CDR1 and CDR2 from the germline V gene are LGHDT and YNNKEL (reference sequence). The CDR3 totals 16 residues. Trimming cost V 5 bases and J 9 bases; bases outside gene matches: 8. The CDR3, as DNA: TGTGCCAGCAGCTGGGGACTAGCGGGGGGAAAGGGTGAGCAGTTCTTC. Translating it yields CASSWGLAGGKGEQFF.

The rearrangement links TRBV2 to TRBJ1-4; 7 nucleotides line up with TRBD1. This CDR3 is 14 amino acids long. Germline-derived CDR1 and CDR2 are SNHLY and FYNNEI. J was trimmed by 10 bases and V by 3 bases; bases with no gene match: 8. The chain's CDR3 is CASSDHDRVGKLFF. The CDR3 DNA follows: TGTGCCAGCAGTGACCACGACAGGGTCGGAAAACTGTTTTTT. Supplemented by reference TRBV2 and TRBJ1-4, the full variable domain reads EPEVTQTPSHQVTQMGQEVILRCVPISNHLYFYWYRQILGQKVEFLVSFYNNEISEKSEIFDDQFSVERPDGSNFTLKIRSTKLEDSAMYFCASSDHDRVGKLFFGSGTQLSVL.

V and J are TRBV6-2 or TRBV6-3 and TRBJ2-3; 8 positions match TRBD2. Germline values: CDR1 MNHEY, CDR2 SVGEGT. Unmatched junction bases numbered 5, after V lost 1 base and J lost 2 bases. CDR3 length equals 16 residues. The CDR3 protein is CASSYFAGGDTDTQYF. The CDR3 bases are TGTGCCAGCAGTTACTTCGCGGGGGGCGACACAGATACGCAGTATTTT.

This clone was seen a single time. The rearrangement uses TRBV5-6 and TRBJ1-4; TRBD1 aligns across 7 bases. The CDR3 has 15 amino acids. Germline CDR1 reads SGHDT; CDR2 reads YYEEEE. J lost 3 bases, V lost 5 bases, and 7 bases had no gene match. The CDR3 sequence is CASSTPGQSNEKLFF. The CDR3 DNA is TGTGCCAGCAGTACACCGGGACAGTCTAATGAAAAACTGTTTTTT.

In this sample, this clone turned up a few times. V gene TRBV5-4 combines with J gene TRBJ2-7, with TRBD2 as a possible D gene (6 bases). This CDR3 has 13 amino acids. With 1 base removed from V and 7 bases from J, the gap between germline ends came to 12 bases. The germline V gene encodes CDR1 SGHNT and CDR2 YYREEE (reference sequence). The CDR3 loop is CASSLRGVAEQYF. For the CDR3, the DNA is TGTGCCAGCAGCTTGCGCGGGGTAGCGGAGCAGTACTTC.

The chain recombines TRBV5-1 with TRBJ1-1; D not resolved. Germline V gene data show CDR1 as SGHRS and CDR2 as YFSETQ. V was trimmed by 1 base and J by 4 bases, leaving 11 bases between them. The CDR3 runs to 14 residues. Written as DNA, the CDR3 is TGCGCCAGCAGCTTGATTGGGGAGAGCACTGAAGCTTTCTTT. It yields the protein CASSLIGESTEAFF.

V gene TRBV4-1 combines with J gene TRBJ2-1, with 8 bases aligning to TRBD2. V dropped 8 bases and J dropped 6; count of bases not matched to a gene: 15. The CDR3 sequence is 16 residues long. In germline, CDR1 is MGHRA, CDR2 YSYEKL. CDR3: CASSPIGRAYINEQFF. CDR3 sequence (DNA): TGCGCCAGCTCCCCTATCGGGAGGGCCTATATCAATGAGCAGTTCTTC.

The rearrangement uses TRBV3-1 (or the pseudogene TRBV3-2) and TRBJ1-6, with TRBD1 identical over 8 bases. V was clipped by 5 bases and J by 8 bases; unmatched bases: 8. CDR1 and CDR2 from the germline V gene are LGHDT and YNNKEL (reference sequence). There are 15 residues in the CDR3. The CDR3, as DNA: TGTGCCAGCAGCACCCAGACAGGGGCCGATTCACCCCTCCACTTT. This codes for CASSTQTGADSPLHF.

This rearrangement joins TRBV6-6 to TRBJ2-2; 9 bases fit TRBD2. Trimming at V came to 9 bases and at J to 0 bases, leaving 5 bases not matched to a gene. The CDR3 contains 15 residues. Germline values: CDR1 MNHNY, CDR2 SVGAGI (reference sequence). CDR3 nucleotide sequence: TGTGCCAGTAGATCTAGCGGGGCGAACACCGGGGAGCTGTTTTTT. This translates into CASRSSGANTGELFF.

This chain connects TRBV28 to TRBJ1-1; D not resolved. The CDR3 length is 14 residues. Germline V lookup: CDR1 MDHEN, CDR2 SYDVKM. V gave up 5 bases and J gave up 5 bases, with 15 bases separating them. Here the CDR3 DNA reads TGTGCCAGCAGTGCTCGAGCGGGAGGAACTGAAGCTTTCTTT. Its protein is CASSARAGGTEAFF.

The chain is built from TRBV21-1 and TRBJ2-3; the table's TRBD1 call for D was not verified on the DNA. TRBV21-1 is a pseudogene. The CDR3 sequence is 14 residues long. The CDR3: CASSKGGAADTQYF. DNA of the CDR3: TGTGCCAGCAGCAAAGGTGGTGCAGCAGATACGCAGTATTTT.

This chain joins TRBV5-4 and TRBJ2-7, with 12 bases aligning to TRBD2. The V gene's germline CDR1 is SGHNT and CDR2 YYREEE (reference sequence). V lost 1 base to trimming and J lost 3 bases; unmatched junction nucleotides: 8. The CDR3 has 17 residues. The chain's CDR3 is CASSLRIRTSGIYEQYF. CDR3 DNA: TGTGCCAGCAGCTTGAGGATTCGGACTAGCGGGATCTACGAGCAGTACTTC.

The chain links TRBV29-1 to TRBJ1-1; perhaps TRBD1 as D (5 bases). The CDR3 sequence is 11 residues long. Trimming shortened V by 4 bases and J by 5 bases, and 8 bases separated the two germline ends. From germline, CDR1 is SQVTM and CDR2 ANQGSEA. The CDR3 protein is CSVVYRTEAFF. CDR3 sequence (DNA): TGCAGCGTTGTGTACAGGACTGAAGCTTTCTTT.

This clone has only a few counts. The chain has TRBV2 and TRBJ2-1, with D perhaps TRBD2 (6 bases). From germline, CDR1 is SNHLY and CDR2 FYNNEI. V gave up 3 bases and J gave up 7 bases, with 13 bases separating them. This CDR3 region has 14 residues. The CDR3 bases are TGTGCCAGCAGTGACGTAGGACTATCAAATGAGCAGTTCTTC. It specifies CASSDVGLSNEQFF.

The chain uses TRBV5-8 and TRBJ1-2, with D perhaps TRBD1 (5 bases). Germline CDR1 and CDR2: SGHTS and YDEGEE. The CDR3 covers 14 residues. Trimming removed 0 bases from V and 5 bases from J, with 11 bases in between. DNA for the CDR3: TGTGCCAGCAGCTTGGAAGGGGCCGGGTATGGCTACACCTTC. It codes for CASSLEGAGYGYTF. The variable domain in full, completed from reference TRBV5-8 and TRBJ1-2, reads EAGVTQSPTHLIKTRGQQATLRCSPISGHTSVYWYQQALGLGLQFLLWYDEGEERNRGNFPPRFSGRQFPNYSSELNVNALELEDSALYLCASSLEGAGYGYTFGSGTRLTVV.

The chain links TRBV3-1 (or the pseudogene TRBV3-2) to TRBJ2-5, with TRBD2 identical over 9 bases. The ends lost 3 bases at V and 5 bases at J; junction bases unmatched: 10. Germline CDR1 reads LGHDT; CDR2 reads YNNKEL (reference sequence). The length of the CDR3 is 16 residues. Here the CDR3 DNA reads TGTGCCAGCAGCCATTCTCTAGCGGGATATTCGGAGACCCAGTACTTC. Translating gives CASSHSLAGYSETQYF.

CDR3: CASSRSGGSNQPQHF. The DNA of the CDR3 is TGTGCCAGCAGCCGGTCGGGGGGTAGCAATCAGCCCCAGCATTTT. The chain employs TRBV28 and TRBJ1-5, with D perhaps matching TRBD1 (5 bases). The CDR3 totals 15 residues. Germline assignment: CDR1 MDHEN and CDR2 SYDVKM. Deletions cut 6 bases from V and 0 bases from J, with 12 bases between.

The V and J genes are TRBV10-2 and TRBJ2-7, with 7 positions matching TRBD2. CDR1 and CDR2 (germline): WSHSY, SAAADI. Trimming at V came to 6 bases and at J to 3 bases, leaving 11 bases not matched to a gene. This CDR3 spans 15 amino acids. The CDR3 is CASRGIAGLFYEQYF. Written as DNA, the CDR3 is TGCGCCAGCAGGGGGATAGCGGGCCTTTTCTACGAGCAGTACTTC.

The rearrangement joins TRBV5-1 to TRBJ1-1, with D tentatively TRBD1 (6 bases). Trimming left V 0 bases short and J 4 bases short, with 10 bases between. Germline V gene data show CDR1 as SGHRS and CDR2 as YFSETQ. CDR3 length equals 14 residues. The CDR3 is CASSLEGVGTEAFF. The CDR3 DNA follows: TGCGCCAGCAGCTTGGAGGGGGTGGGCACTGAAGCTTTCTTT.